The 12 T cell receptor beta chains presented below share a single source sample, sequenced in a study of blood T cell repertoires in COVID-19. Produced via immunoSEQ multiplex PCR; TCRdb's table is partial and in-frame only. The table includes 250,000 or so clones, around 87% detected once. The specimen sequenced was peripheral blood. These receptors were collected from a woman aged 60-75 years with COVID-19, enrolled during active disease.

In DNA form, the CDR3 reads TGTGCCAGCTCACTGCCTAGCGGGGGAGTTAGGGCAGATACGCAGTATTTT. It is translated as CASSLPSGGVRADTQYF. The genes are TRBV19 and TRBJ2-3, with 10 bases matching TRBD2. The CDR3 length is 17 residues. Looked up from germline, CDR1 is LNHDA and CDR2 is SQIVND (reference sequence). Trimming removed 9 bases from V and 4 bases from J; junction bases left unmatched: 16.

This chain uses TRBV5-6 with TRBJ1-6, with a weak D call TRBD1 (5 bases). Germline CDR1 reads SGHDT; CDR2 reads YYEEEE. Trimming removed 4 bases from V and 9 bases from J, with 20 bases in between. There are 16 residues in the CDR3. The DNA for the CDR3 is TGTGCCAGCAGCCCCGGACATTCAACCCCGGTTTCACCCCTCCACTTT. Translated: CASSPGHSTPVSPLHF.

The CDR3 protein is CASSEFATNEKLFF. The CDR3 coding sequence is TGTGCCAGCAGTGAATTCGCAACTAATGAAAAACTGTTTTTT. The V and J genes are TRBV25-1 and TRBJ1-4; D gene unclear. V dropped 1 base and J dropped 0 bases, with 3 bases sitting between them. Per the germline V gene, CDR1 is MGHDK and CDR2 is SYGVNS. This CDR3 has 14 amino acids.

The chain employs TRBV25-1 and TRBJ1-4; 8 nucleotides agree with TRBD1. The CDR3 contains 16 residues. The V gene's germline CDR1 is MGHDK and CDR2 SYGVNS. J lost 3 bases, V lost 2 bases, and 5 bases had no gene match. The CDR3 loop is CASSESHRGSNEKLFF. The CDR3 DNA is TGTGCCAGCAGTGAAAGCCACAGGGGGTCTAATGAAAAACTGTTTTTT.

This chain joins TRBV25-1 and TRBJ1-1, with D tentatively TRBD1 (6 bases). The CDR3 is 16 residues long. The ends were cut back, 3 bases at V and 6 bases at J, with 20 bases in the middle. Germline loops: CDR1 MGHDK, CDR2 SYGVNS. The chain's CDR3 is CASSDGKNRVDAEAFF. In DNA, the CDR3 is TGTGCCAGCAGTGATGGGAAAAACAGGGTGGACGCTGAAGCTTTCTTT.

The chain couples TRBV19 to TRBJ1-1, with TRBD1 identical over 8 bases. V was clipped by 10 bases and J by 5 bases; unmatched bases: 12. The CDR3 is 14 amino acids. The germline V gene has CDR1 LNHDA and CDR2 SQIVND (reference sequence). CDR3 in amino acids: CATRGQGLWTEAFF. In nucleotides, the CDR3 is TGTGCCACCCGCGGACAGGGATTGTGGACTGAAGCTTTCTTT.

The CDR3 sequence is CASSRQGSFTEAFF. CDR3 DNA sequence: TGTGCCAGCAGCCGACAGGGGAGTTTCACTGAAGCTTTCTTT. The rearrangement uses TRBV11-2 and TRBJ1-1; 8 bases agree with TRBD1. Germline trimming cut 5 bases from V and 4 bases from J; bases unmatched to any gene: 6. The CDR3 spans 14 residues. Per germline, CDR1 SGHAT and CDR2 FQNNGV.

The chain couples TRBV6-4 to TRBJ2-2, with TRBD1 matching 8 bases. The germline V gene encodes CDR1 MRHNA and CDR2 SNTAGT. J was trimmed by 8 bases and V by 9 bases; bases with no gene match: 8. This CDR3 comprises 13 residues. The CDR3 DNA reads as TGTGCCAGGGACAGGGAGGCGGCGGGGGAGCTGTTTTTT. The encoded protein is CARDREAAGELFF.

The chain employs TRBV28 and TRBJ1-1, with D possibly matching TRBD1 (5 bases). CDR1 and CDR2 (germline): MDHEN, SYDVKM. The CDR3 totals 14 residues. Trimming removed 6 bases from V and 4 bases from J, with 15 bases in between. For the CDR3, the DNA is TGTGCCAGCAGCTTCTTGCCGGGGGGCACTGAAGCTTTCTTT. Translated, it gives CASSFLPGGTEAFF.

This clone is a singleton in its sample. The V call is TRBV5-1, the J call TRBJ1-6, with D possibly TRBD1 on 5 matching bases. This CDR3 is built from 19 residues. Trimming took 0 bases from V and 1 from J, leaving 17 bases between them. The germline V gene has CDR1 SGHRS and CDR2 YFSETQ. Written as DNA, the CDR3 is TGCGCCAGCAGCTTGGCCTCCAGGGAGGGAGGGTCCTATAATTCACCCCTCCACTTT. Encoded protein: CASSLASREGGSYNSPLHF.

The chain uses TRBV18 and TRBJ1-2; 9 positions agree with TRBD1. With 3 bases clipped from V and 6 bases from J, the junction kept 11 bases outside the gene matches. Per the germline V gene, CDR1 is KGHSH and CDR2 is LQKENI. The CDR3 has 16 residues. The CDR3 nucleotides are TGTGCCAGCTCACCGAGGACAGGGGACAAGGGTGATGGCTACACCTTC. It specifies CASSPRTGDKGDGYTF.

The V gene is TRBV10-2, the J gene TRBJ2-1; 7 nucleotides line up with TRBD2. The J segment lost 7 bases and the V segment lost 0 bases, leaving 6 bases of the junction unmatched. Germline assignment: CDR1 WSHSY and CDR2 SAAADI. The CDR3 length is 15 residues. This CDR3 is CASSESGGGLNEQFF. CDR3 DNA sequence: TGCGCCAGCAGTGAGTCGGGGGGGGGTCTTAATGAGCAGTTCTTC.